These 3 T cell receptor beta chains originate from one sample sequenced in a study of blood T cell repertoires in COVID-19. Generated by immunoSEQ multiplex PCR, the TCRdb table keeps only in-frame clones and is missing some. The sample contains 80,000 or so clones, around 88% of which appear only once. The material sequenced was peripheral blood. The source of these receptors is a human donor in a cohort sampled during active COVID-19.

The chain joins TRBV24-1 to TRBJ2-7; possibly TRBD2 for D (7 bases). CDR1 is KGHDR, CDR2 SFDVKD, per germline. V was pared by 5 bases and J by 7 bases, with 17 bases between. This CDR3 is 14 amino acids long. The DNA of the CDR3 is TGTGCCACCAGTGGGGCGGGGGCATTAGGGGAGCAGTACTTC. Residues: CATSGAGALGEQYF.

The chain combines TRBV6-5 with TRBJ1-5; 7 bases align to TRBD1. The CDR3 is 13 amino acids. Trimming cost V 7 bases and J 4 bases; bases outside gene matches: 4. CDR1 MNHEY and CDR2 SVGAGI come from the germline V gene. CDR3 DNA sequence: TGTGCCAGCACCCGGGACAGAAATCAGCCCCAGCATTTT. Amino acids: CASTRDRNQPQHF.

The chain couples TRBV5-1 to TRBJ2-7, with TRBD1 identical over 7 bases. Germline values: CDR1 SGHRS, CDR2 YFSETQ. The CDR3 is made up of 16 amino acids. The ends lost 3 bases at V and 6 bases at J; junction bases unmatched: 15. Here the CDR3 reads CASSSNRDSERAEQYF. DNA of the CDR3: TGCGCCAGCAGCTCTAACCGGGACAGTGAAAGGGCCGAGCAGTACTTC.